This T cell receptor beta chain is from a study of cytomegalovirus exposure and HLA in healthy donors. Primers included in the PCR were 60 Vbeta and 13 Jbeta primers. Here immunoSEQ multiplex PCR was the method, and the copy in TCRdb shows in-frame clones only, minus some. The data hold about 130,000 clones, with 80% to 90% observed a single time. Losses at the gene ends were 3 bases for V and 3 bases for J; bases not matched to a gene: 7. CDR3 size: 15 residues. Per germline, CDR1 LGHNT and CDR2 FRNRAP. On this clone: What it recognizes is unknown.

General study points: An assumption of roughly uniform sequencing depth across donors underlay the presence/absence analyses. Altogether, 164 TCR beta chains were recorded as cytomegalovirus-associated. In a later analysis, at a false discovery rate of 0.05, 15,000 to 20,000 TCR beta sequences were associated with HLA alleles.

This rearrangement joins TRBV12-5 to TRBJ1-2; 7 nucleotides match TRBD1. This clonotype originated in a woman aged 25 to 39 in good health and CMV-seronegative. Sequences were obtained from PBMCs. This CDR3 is CASGFTGQIYYGYTF. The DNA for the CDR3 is TGTGCTAGTGGTTTTACGGGACAGATTTACTATGGCTACACCTTC.